A single T cell receptor (beta chain) is shown here with its context. This record comes from a study of T cell clones after liver transplantation. The wider study: HCV positivity affected three of eight recipients; the rest lacked autoimmune or viral indications. Subjects received no induction therapy and standard immunosuppression until randomization at 12-24 months post-transplant.

Sorting of unstimulated PBMCs yielded separate CD3+CD4+ and CD3+CD8+ fractions. Sequenced by immunoSEQ multiplex PCR; TCRdb stores in-frame clones only, minus some. The repertoire has under 150,000 clones, approximately 90% of them found once; the top ten carry approximately 0.84%. The CDR3 has 14 amino acids. Trimming removed 0 bases from V and 7 bases from J, with 13 bases in between. CDR1 SGDLS and CDR2 YYNGEE come from the germline V gene. The receptor was isolated from a human patient who received a liver transplant. Some T cells may be supplied by the graft donor. The chain is built from TRBV9 and TRBJ2-5; TRBD2 is a possible D gene (6 bases). The source was CD4+ T cells from blood, collected 12 months after liver transplant. This chain's CDR3 is CASSVGGGAGTQYF. CDR3 DNA: TGTGCCAGCAGCGTAGGTGGAGGGGCTGGGACCCAGTACTTC.